One and the same sample provided the 25 T cell receptor beta chains below, sequenced in a study of monozygotic twins with inflammatory bowel disease. Following a re-call of the 5' RACE reads, TCRdb has one entry per CDR3 protein and lacks DNA. This repertoire comprises roughly 90,000 distinct CDR3 sequences; its ten largest clones make up 6.5% to 9%. Sequenced: blood. The receptors shown here come from a human donor with ulcerative colitis or Crohn's disease, or a healthy co-twin of an affected twin (not recorded which).

The chain uses TRBV15 and TRBJ2-2; TCRdb outputs TRBD1, but without DNA this stays unchecked. CDR1 LNHNV and CDR2 YYDKDF come from the germline V gene (reference sequence). This CDR3 region has 15 residues. The CDR3 protein is CATSSRTGETGELFF.

The chain joins TRBV7-9 to TRBJ2-7; TCRdb lists TRBD1, though no DNA is available to test this call. Germline V gives CDR1 SEHNR, CDR2 FQNEAQ (reference sequence). This CDR3 is built from 14 residues. The CDR3 spells CASSPTWTAYEQYF.

The gene calls are TRBV20-1 and TRBJ2-7; the D call of TRBD1 rests on TCRdb alone, since no DNA is present to check it. The CDR3 is 16 residues long. The germline CDR1 and CDR2 sequences are DFQATT and SNEGSKA (reference sequence). The CDR3 sequence is CSARPPGTYSSYEQYF.

The chain recombines TRBV24-1 with TRBJ2-3; the TCRdb call, TRBD1, lacks DNA for checking. The CDR3 runs to 14 residues. Germline V gene data show CDR1 as KGHDR and CDR2 as SFDVKD. CDR3 residues: CATSGSGSQDTQYF.

This rearrangement joins TRBV5-1 to TRBJ2-5; TCRdb's assignment of TRBD1 cannot be checked, as there is no DNA. In germline, CDR1 is SGHRS, CDR2 YFSETQ. The length of the CDR3 is 15 residues. CDR3 residues: CASRKGGANLETQYF.

CDR3 protein: CASSLRGDSSYEQYF. J is TRBJ2-7 and V is TRBV7-6; TCRdb returns TRBD2, unconfirmable since there is no DNA. Germline CDR1 is SGHVS and CDR2 is FNYEAQ. This CDR3 has 15 residues.

The rearrangement joins TRBV2 to TRBJ2-5; TCRdb gives TRBD2 as the D gene, but with no DNA this cannot be confirmed. The CDR3 has 13 amino acids. From germline, CDR1 is SNHLY and CDR2 FYNNEI. CDR3 protein: CASNPARKETQYF.

The chain couples TRBV18 to TRBJ1-3; the TCRdb call, TRBD1, lacks DNA for checking. Germline CDR1 reads KGHSH; CDR2 reads LQKENI. CDR3 length: 15 amino acids. The CDR3 spells CASSPLRGFGNTIYF.

V and J are TRBV3-1 and TRBJ1-2. The CDR3 has 12 residues. The germline CDR1 and CDR2 sequences are LGHDT and YNNKEL (reference sequence). The CDR3 protein is CASSQEAFGYTF.

The rearrangement uses TRBV20-1 and TRBJ2-7; absent DNA, TCRdb's TRBD1 call cannot be checked. CDR1 and CDR2 (germline): DFQATT, SNEGSKA (reference sequence). The CDR3 is 12 residues long. The CDR3 is CSASGTEYEQYF.

The rearrangement links TRBV6-4 to TRBJ2-7; TCRdb's D gene call, TRBD1, goes unchecked for lack of DNA. The CDR3 is 14 amino acids. Germline CDR1 and CDR2: MRHNA and SNTAGT. The CDR3: CASSSQQPLYEQYF.

The chain carries TRBV12-3 or TRBV12-4 and TRBJ2-7; checking the TCRdb D call of TRBD1 is not possible without DNA. This CDR3 has 13 residues. The CDR3 region is CAAPRDRVHEQYF.

The chain employs TRBV12-3 or TRBV12-4 and TRBJ2-1. The CDR3 extends over 11 amino acids. The CDR3 spells CASSLISEQFF.

The chain has TRBV25-1 and TRBJ2-3; no DNA is available, so the TRBD2 call from TCRdb remains unchecked. This CDR3 contains 19 residues. Looked up from germline, CDR1 is MGHDK and CDR2 is SYGVNS. This chain's CDR3 is CASSVVLGTSGFSTDTQYF.

The chain has TRBV5-5 and TRBJ2-7; TCRdb reports TRBD1, a call that lacks DNA to check it against. Per germline, CDR1 SGHKS and CDR2 YYEKEE (reference sequence). The CDR3 length is 15 residues. The CDR3 sequence is CASSFRGGDSYEQYF.

The chain couples TRBV9 to TRBJ2-4; TCRdb's assignment of TRBD2 cannot be checked, as there is no DNA. Germline values: CDR1 SGDLS, CDR2 YYNGEE. The CDR3 contains 15 residues. CDR3 sequence reads: CASSGSSGGWGIQYF.

The chain combines TRBV12-3 or TRBV12-4 with TRBJ2-7. This CDR3 is 11 amino acids long. The CDR3 loop is CASSTFNEQYF.

V usage is TRBV5-8 and J usage is TRBJ1-2; TCRdb lists TRBD1, though no DNA is available to test this call. The germline CDR1 and CDR2 sequences are SGHTS and YDEGEE. CDR3 length: 16 amino acids. The chain's CDR3 is CASNPSRWGQGYGYTF. Complete variable domain (other parts from reference TRBV5-8 and TRBJ1-2): EAGVTQSPTHLIKTRGQQATLRCSPISGHTSVYWYQQALGLGLQFLLWYDEGEERNRGNFPPRFSGRQFPNYSSELNVNALELEDSALYLCASNPSRWGQGYGYTFGSGTRLTVV.

The chain carries TRBV5-1 and TRBJ2-7; TCRdb calls TRBD2, which cannot be checked without DNA. This CDR3 comprises 14 residues. CDR1 and CDR2 from the germline V gene are SGHRS and YFSETQ. The CDR3 here is CASSLETSGYEQYF.

The rearrangement uses TRBV6-2 or TRBV6-3 and TRBJ1-3. CDR3 length equals 14 residues. CDR1 MNHEY and CDR2 SVGEGT come from the germline V gene. The CDR3 spells CASTSWVSGNTIYF.

The chain is built from TRBV5-6 and TRBJ1-5; TCRdb's assignment of TRBD1 cannot be checked, as there is no DNA. This CDR3 has 16 residues. Germline lookup yields CDR1 SGHDT and CDR2 YYEEEE. The chain's CDR3 is CASSSKGAGSNQPQHF.

V is TRBV5-6 and J is TRBJ2-5; TCRdb proposes TRBD1, but this gene call is untestable without DNA. Germline CDR1 reads SGHDT; CDR2 reads YYEEEE. This CDR3 has 15 amino acids. The CDR3 reads CASSAYGKGQETQYF.

This chain joins TRBV5-1 and TRBJ2-1; the TCRdb call, TRBD1, lacks DNA for checking. Germline values: CDR1 SGHRS, CDR2 YFSETQ. The CDR3 extends over 14 amino acids. CDR3 protein: CASSRDSSYNEQFF.

The chain combines TRBV7-8 with TRBJ1-5. CDR1 is SGHVS, CDR2 FQNEAQ, per germline. This CDR3 region has 15 residues. CDR3 sequence reads: CASSLSVGSYQPQHF.

The genes are TRBV4-2 and TRBJ2-4; TCRdb selects TRBD1, and the lack of DNA leaves this call unchecked. Germline loops: CDR1 LGHNA, CDR2 YNFKEQ. The CDR3 extends over 14 amino acids. The CDR3 reads CASRQDLEGNIQYF.